The 27 T cell receptor beta chains presented below share a single source sample, sequenced in a study of T cells in Graves' hyperthyroidism and ophthalmopathy (dated by TCRdb to the late 2010s). The library was built by means of multiplex PCR. The sequencer listed for this sample is Illumina HiSeq 2000. TCR beta CDR3 regions were amplified from RNA transcripts. The first round of RT-PCR for the TCR CDR3 was performed with the HTBI primer set and the Qiagen OneStep RT-PCR kit. The public reads were reprocessed in TCRdb via fastp at Q25 and MiXCR, keeping in-frame beta chains. Identical CDR3 protein sequences are pooled into one entry, listed with their most common genes and DNA. The sample data list roughly 500,000 distinct CDR3 sequences, and 14% of these were observed just once. The ten largest clones take up roughly 6.2% of the sample. The specimen was blood. All receptors derive from a woman between 25 and 40 years old with Graves' hyperthyroidism that later progressed to Graves' ophthalmopathy.

This clonotype has ten or more counts. This rearrangement joins TRBV12-3 or TRBV12-4 to TRBJ2-1, with 9 bases fitting TRBD2. V trimming: 4 bases; J trimming: 2 bases; junction bases outside the gene matches: 9. This CDR3 comprises 17 residues. In DNA, the CDR3 is TGTGCCAGCAGTTCACGGCGGAAGCGGGAGGCCTACAATGAGCAGTTCTTC. It translates to CASSSRRKREAYNEQFF.

This clonotype has only a few counts. This sequence joins TRBV9 and TRBJ2-2; maybe TRBD2 (7 bases). Per the germline V gene, CDR1 is SGDLS and CDR2 is YYNGEE. V was clipped by 0 bases and J by 3 bases, with 15 bases between them. This CDR3 is built from 17 residues. The DNA for the CDR3 is TGTGCCAGCAGCGTAGGCGGGGGCGGGGGATACACCGGGGAGCTGTTTTTT. This encodes CASSVGGGGGYTGELFF. The full variable domain, with the rest looked up from reference TRBV9 and TRBJ2-2, is DSGVTQTPKHLITATGQRVTLRCSPRSGDLSVYWYQQSLDQGLQFLIQYYNGEERAKGNILERFSAQQFPDLHSELNLSSLELGDSALYFCASSVGGGGGYTGELFFGEGSRLTVL.

The sample holds many counts of this clonotype. The chain couples TRBV28 to TRBJ1-1; perhaps TRBD1 as D (5 bases). V was clipped by 10 bases and J by 4 bases, with 13 bases between them. This CDR3 is 12 amino acids long. Germline-derived CDR1 and CDR2 are MDHEN and SYDVKM. CDR3 bases: TGTGCCACCCTGATGGGGGGCACTGAAGCTTTCTTT. This encodes CATLMGGTEAFF.

In its sample, this clonotype was seen a few times. The chain recombines TRBV6-6 with TRBJ2-1; no clear D gene. Per the germline V gene, CDR1 is MNHNY and CDR2 is SVGAGI (reference sequence). The CDR3 runs 15 residues. The V and J ends lost 0 bases and 0 bases respectively, with 6 bases between them. CDR3 nucleotide sequence: TGTGCCAGCAGTTACTCACGGACCTCCTACAATGAGCAGTTCTTC. The encoded protein is CASSYSRTSYNEQFF.

This clonotype was seen many times. The CDR3 sequence is CAWSTGTGNYEQYF. For the CDR3, the DNA is TGTGCCTGGAGCACCGGGACAGGCAACTACGAGCAGTACTTC. This chain joins TRBV30 and TRBJ2-7, with 8 bases aligning to TRBD1. In germline, CDR1 is GTSNPN, CDR2 SVGIG (reference sequence). The CDR3 extends over 14 amino acids. Trimming removed 3 bases from V and 3 bases from J; junction bases left unmatched: 7.

This clonotype was seen a handful of times. The J gene is TRBJ2-3, the V gene TRBV5-8, with D hard to call. From germline, CDR1 is SGHTS and CDR2 YDEGEE. This CDR3 region has 13 residues. The V and J ends lost 1 base and 4 bases respectively, with 7 bases between them. CDR3 sequence: CASSLPMADTQYF. As DNA, the CDR3 is TGTGCCAGCAGCTTGCCAATGGCAGATACGCAGTATTTT.

A remark on this clonotype: A read error may be the cause here, since a much bigger clone is one base away. V gene TRBV30 combines with J gene TRBJ2-3; tentatively, D is TRBD2 (6 bases). The ends were cut back, 2 bases at V and 2 bases at J, with 17 bases in the middle. Germline CDR1 reads GTSNPN; CDR2 reads SVGIG (reference sequence). The CDR3 runs to 16 residues. This CDR3 is CAWSPPLAVNTDTQYF. CDR3 nucleotide sequence: TGTGCCTGGAGTCCCCCCTTAGCGGTTAACACAGATACGCAGTATTTT.

There are many counts of this clonotype. This rearrangement joins TRBV10-3 to TRBJ1-1, with 8 bases identical to TRBD1. Germline loops: CDR1 ENHRY, CDR2 SYGVKD. The CDR3 totals 14 residues. Losses at the gene ends were 5 bases for V and 0 bases for J; bases not matched to a gene: 2. CDR3 sequence reads: CAISNRGMNTEAFF. The CDR3 region has the DNA TGTGCCATCAGTAACAGGGGGATGAACACTGAAGCTTTCTTT.

This sequence joins TRBV11-1 and TRBJ1-5; weak D call: TRBD1 (5 bases). Germline assignment: CDR1 SGHAT and CDR2 FQDESV (reference sequence). The CDR3 spans 13 residues. V dropped 4 bases and J dropped 3 bases, with 7 bases sitting between them. CDR3 region: CASSSGANQPQHF. The CDR3, as DNA: TGTGCCAGCAGCTCCGGGGCCAATCAGCCCCAGCATTTT.

The sample holds many counts of this clonotype. The chain joins TRBV29-1 to TRBJ1-2, with D hard to call. Germline values: CDR1 SQVTM, CDR2 ANQGSEA. This CDR3 region has 13 residues. The V end was cut by 6 bases, the J end by 7 bases, with 18 bases between. The CDR3 loop is CSVLPAAGGGYTF. The CDR3 DNA sequence: TGCAGCGTGCTCCCAGCGGCGGGCGGTGGCTACACCTTC. Together with reference TRBV29-1 and TRBJ1-2, the CDR3 gives the full variable domain: SAVISQKPSRDICQRGTSLTIQCQVDSQVTMMFWYRQQPGQSLTLIATANQGSEATYESGFVIDKFPISRPNLTFSTLTVSNMSPEDSSIYLCSVLPAAGGGYTFGSGTRLTVV.

The table lists this clonotype with many counts. The V gene is TRBV20-1, the J gene TRBJ1-5; 7 bases line up with TRBD1. Germline V gene data show CDR1 as DFQATT and CDR2 as SNEGSKA (reference sequence). Losses at the gene ends were 3 bases for V and 7 bases for J; bases not matched to a gene: 9. CDR3 length: 14 amino acids. Here the CDR3 DNA reads TGCAGTGCTAGCACGGGGACAGTGGGCCAGCCCCAGCATTTT. Translated: CSASTGTVGQPQHF.

This clonotype has a count of ten or more. CDR3: CASSEVRGRNYGYTF. In DNA form, the CDR3 reads TGTGCCAGCAGTGAAGTGCGGGGGAGGAACTATGGCTACACCTTC. The gene calls are TRBV2 and TRBJ1-2; D might be TRBD1 (5 bases). V shed 1 base and J shed 2 bases, with 11 bases lying between them. CDR3 length: 15 residues. Germline V gene sequence: CDR1 SNHLY, CDR2 FYNNEI. The full variable domain, rest sourced from reference TRBV2 and TRBJ1-2, is EPEVTQTPSHQVTQMGQEVILRCVPISNHLYFYWYRQILGQKVEFLVSFYNNEISEKSEIFDDQFSVERPDGSNFTLKIRSTKLEDSAMYFCASSEVRGRNYGYTFGSGTRLTVV.

This clonotype was counted many times. This rearrangement joins TRBV27 to TRBJ2-7; 10 bases are shared with TRBD1. V dropped 6 bases and J dropped 4; count of bases not matched to a gene: 3. The CDR3 has 13 amino acids. The germline CDR1 and CDR2 sequences are MNHEY and SMNVEV (reference sequence). The CDR3 DNA is TGTGCCAGCAGCCGGGACAGGGGATACGAGCAGTACTTC. Protein: CASSRDRGYEQYF.

The table lists this clonotype with a few counts. This sequence joins TRBV30 and TRBJ2-7; 9 bases agree with TRBD2. CDR1 is GTSNPN and CDR2 is SVGIG in the germline V gene (reference sequence). The length of the CDR3 is 14 residues. Losses at the gene ends were 3 bases for V and 2 bases for J; bases not matched to a gene: 5. This CDR3 reads CAWRGAGGAYEQYF. The CDR3 DNA sequence: TGTGCCTGGAGGGGAGCGGGAGGCGCCTACGAGCAGTACTTC. Looking up the rest from reference TRBV30 and TRBJ2-7 gives the full variable domain: SQTIHQWPATLVQPVGSPLSLECTVEGTSNPNLYWYRQAAGRGLQLLFYSVGIGQISSEVPQNLSASRPQDRQFILSSKKLLLSDSGFYLCAWRGAGGAYEQYFGPGTRLTVT.

This clonotype was counted many times. The gene calls are TRBV6-2 or TRBV6-3 and TRBJ2-5, with D possibly being TRBD1 (6 bases). V lost 0 bases and J 5 bases, leaving 13 bases between the germline ends. This CDR3 contains 15 residues. Looked up from germline, CDR1 is MNHEY and CDR2 is SVGEGT. The CDR3 is CASSYSMAGVETQYF. The CDR3 bases are TGTGCCAGCAGTTACTCGATGGCAGGGGTGGAGACCCAGTACTTC.

V usage is TRBV5-4 and J usage is TRBJ2-7; D is unclear. Germline CDR1 and CDR2: SGHNT and YYREEE (reference sequence). The CDR3 is made up of 13 amino acids. V was shortened by 0 bases and J by 4 bases, with 8 bases between the two germline ends. In nucleotides, the CDR3 is TGTGCCAGCAGCTTGGCCGCTCCTTACGAGCAGTACTTC. It encodes CASSLAAPYEQYF.

This clonotype was counted ten times or more. As DNA, the CDR3 is TGCAGTGCTAGTTACAACGGCGGCTACACCTTC. Amino acids: CSASYNGGYTF. The chain is built from TRBV20-1 and TRBJ1-2; D uncertain. Germline CDR1 and CDR2: DFQATT and SNEGSKA (reference sequence). The CDR3 has 11 residues. V lost 3 bases, J lost 8 bases, and 10 bases lay in between.

This clonotype has ten or more counts. The chain joins TRBV20-1 to TRBJ2-2; D is perhaps TRBD2 (6 bases). Germline loops: CDR1 DFQATT, CDR2 SNEGSKA (reference sequence). CDR3 length equals 15 residues. V lost 5 bases and J 2 bases, leaving 15 bases between the germline ends. CDR3: CSALPGTPNTGELFF. The CDR3 nucleotides are TGCAGTGCTCTCCCCGGGACTCCTAACACCGGGGAGCTGTTTTTT.

This chain uses TRBV20-1 with TRBJ1-5; possible D gene TRBD1, 6 bases. CDR1 and CDR2 from the germline V gene are DFQATT and SNEGSKA (reference sequence). With 6 bases removed from V and 4 bases from J, the gap between germline ends came to 16 bases. The CDR3 has 14 residues. The CDR3 sequence is CSAPSGGTNQPQHF. The CDR3 coding sequence is TGCAGTGCCCCCTCGGGGGGCACTAATCAGCCCCAGCATTTT.

In the case of this clonotype: A much larger clone lies a single base off, so this may be a read error. J is TRBJ2-1 and V is TRBV10-2; D gene ambiguous. Germline V gene sequence: CDR1 WSHSY, CDR2 SAAADI. This CDR3 comprises 14 residues. The CDR3 reads CASGEVGSYNEQFF. The CDR3 DNA follows: TGCGCCAGCGGTGAAGTAGGCTCCTACAATGAGCAGTTCTTC.

Ten or more counts support this clonotype. The rearrangement joins TRBV27 to TRBJ2-5, with D tentatively TRBD1 (5 bases). Germline V gene data show CDR1 as MNHEY and CDR2 as SMNVEV (reference sequence). Trimming stripped 3 bases from V and 3 bases from J, with 14 bases between. The CDR3 runs 15 residues. The CDR3 DNA reads as TGTGCCAGCAGTTTTAAGGGGCAGGGTAAAGAGACCCAGTACTTC. This encodes CASSFKGQGKETQYF.

This clonotype was found many times. The chain employs TRBV6-1 and TRBJ2-5, with D possibly TRBD1 on 5 matching bases. Germline loops: CDR1 MNHNS, CDR2 SASEGT. V was pared by 10 bases and J by 1 base, with 10 bases between. The CDR3 runs 12 residues. The CDR3 DNA reads as TGTGCCACCCAGGGATCCCAAGAGACCCAGTACTTC. This encodes CATQGSQETQYF.

This clonotype has at least ten counts. V usage is TRBV12-3 or TRBV12-4 and J usage is TRBJ2-3, with TRBD2 matching 7 bases. This CDR3 has 16 residues. The V and J ends lost 3 bases and 2 bases, in that order; junction bases with no gene match: 8. The CDR3: CASSFPSGSVTDTQYF. As DNA, the CDR3 is TGTGCCAGCAGTTTCCCTAGCGGCTCGGTCACAGATACGCAGTATTTT.

The J gene is TRBJ2-1, the V gene TRBV20-1; 7 bases are a match to TRBD1. Germline V lookup: CDR1 DFQATT, CDR2 SNEGSKA (reference sequence). This CDR3 comprises 18 residues. V was clipped by 5 bases and J by 5 bases; unmatched bases: 21. The CDR3 spells CSAADRVFGGSSHNEQFF. In DNA, the CDR3 is TGCAGTGCTGCTGACAGGGTATTTGGTGGGAGCAGTCACAATGAGCAGTTCTTC.

This clonotype was detected many times. J is TRBJ2-7 and V is TRBV6-1; D possibly corresponds to TRBD1 (6 bases). CDR3 length: 12 residues. The V end was cut by 4 bases, the J end by 7 bases, with 11 bases between. Germline V gene lookup returns CDR1 MNHNS and CDR2 SASEGT. The CDR3 DNA sequence: TGTGCCAGCAGTGTGCAGGGGTTTGAGCAGTACTTC. Protein sequence: CASSVQGFEQYF.

The chain employs TRBV29-1 and TRBJ2-5; D is perhaps TRBD1 or TRBD2 (5 bases each). CDR1 SQVTM and CDR2 ANQGSEA come from the germline V gene. V was shortened by 4 bases and J by 6 bases, with 12 bases between the two germline ends. This CDR3 has 12 amino acids. In DNA, the CDR3 is TGCAGCGTTGTTGGGACGTCTAAGACCCAGTACTTC. Protein: CSVVGTSKTQYF. Using reference TRBV29-1 and TRBJ2-5 for the parts outside the CDR3, the full variable domain is SAVISQKPSRDICQRGTSLTIQCQVDSQVTMMFWYRQQPGQSLTLIATANQGSEATYESGFVIDKFPISRPNLTFSTLTVSNMSPEDSSIYLCSVVGTSKTQYFGPGTRLLVL.

The sample holds many counts of this clonotype. This sequence joins TRBV6-1 and TRBJ2-7; a possible D gene is TRBD1 (6 bases). CDR1 is MNHNS, CDR2 SASEGT, per germline. CDR3 size: 14 residues. Trimming cost V 10 bases and J 4 bases, with 20 bases left between them. The CDR3 bases are TGTGCCACCAAAACAGGGAAGGCCCTTTACGAGCAGTACTTC. Its translation is CATKTGKALYEQYF.